Sequencing of this T cell receptor beta chain was carried out in a study of control samples from healthy donors and cancer patients. The CDR3 spans 14 residues. V lost 5 bases, J lost 4 bases, and 14 bases lay in between. CDR1 and CDR2 (germline): MNHNY, SVGAGI (reference sequence). Profiling relied on immunoSEQ multiplex PCR, and the TCRdb table lists in-frame clones only, not all of them. Here the sample spans tens of thousands of clones, roughly 86% being singletons. The origin of this receptor is a woman aged 55-70 years in good health. This chain connects TRBV6-6 to TRBJ1-2; D is uncertain. Sequenced input: blood. The DNA of the CDR3 is TGTGCCAGCAGTACCTCGGAGGGAATCTATGGCTACACCTTC. Its translation is CASSTSEGIYGYTF.